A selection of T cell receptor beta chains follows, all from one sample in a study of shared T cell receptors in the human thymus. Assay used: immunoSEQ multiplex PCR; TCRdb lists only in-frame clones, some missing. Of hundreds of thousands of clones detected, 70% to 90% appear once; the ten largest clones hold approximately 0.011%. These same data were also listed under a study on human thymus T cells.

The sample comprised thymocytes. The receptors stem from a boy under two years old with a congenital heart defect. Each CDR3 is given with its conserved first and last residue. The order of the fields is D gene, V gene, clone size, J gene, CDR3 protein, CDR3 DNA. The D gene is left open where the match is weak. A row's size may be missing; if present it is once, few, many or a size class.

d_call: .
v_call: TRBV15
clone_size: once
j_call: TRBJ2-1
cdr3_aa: CATSRDFRVGWNEQFF
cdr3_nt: TGTGCCACCAGCAGAGATTTCAGGGTAGGTTGGAATGAGCAGTTCTTC

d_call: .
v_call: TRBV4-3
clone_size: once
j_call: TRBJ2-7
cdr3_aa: CASSQDGRRLYEQYF
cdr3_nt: TGCGCCAGCAGCCAAGATGGGAGACGGCTCTACGAGCAGTACTTC

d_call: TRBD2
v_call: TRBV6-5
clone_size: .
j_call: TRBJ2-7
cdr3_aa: CAISLAGGYEQYF
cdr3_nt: TGTGCCATTTCTCTAGCGGGAGGGTACGAGCAGTACTTC

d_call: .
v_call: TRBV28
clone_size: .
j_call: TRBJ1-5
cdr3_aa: CASSYGGLDAPQHF
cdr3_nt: TGTGCCAGCAGTTATGGGGGCCTTGATGCGCCCCAGCATTTT

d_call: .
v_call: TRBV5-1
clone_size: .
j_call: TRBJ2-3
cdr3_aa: CASSWGWGGTDTQYF
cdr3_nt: TGCGCCAGCAGCTGGGGGTGGGGGGGCACAGATACGCAGTATTTT

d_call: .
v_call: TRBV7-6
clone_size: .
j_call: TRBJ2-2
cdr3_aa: CASSHRDKNTGELFF
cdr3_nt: TGTGCCAGCAGCCACCGGGACAAAAACACCGGGGAGCTGTTTTTT

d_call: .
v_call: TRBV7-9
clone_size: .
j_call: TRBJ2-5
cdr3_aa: CASSLSASREGTQYF
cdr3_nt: TGTGCCAGCAGCTTATCGGCCAGTCGAGAGGGGACCCAGTACTTC

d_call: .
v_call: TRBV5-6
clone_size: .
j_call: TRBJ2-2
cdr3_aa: CASSGGQMNTGELFF
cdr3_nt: TGTGCCAGCAGCGGGGGACAAATGAACACCGGGGAGCTGTTTTTT

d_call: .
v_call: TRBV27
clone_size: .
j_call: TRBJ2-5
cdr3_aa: CASTKGTGLQETQYF
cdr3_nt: TGTGCCAGCACAAAAGGTACAGGCCTCCAAGAGACCCAGTACTTC

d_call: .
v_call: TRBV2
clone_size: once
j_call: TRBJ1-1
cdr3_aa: CASSAPRPSPGAFF
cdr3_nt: TGTGCCAGCAGTGCTCCTAGGCCTTCCCCCGGGGCTTTCTTT

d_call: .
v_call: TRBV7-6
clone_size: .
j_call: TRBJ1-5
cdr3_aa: CASSRYLGGANNQPQHF
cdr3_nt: TGTGCCAGCAGCCGATACCTCGGGGGGGCAAACAATCAGCCCCAGCATTTT

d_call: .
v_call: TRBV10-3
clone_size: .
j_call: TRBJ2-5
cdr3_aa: CAISGAGTLLKETQYF
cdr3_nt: TGTGCCATCAGTGGCGCCGGGACACTCTTGAAAGAGACCCAGTACTTC

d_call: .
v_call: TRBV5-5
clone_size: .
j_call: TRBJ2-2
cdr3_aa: CASSLAPPPTGELFF
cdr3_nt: TGTGCCAGCAGCTTGGCTCCTCCCCCCACCGGGGAGCTGTTTTTT

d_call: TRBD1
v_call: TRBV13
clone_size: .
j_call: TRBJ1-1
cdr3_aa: CATYWGMGQGLRTEAFF
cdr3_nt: TGTGCCACCTACTGGGGGATGGGACAGGGGTTACGTACTGAAGCTTTCTTT

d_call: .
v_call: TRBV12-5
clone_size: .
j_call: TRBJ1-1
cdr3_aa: CASGARGGTEAFF
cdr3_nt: TGTGCTAGTGGCGCAAGGGGGGGCACTGAAGCTTTCTTT

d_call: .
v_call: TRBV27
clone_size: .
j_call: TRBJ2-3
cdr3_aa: CASSTPRDTQYF
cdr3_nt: TGTGCCAGCAGTACCCCCAGAGATACGCAGTATTTT

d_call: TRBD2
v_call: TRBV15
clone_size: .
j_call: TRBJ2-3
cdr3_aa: CATSSRTSPSTDTQYF
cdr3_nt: TGTGCCACCAGCTCTCGGACTAGCCCTAGCACAGATACGCAGTATTTT

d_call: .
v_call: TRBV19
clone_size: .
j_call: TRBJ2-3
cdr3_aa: CASSIVPGGTSPHTDTQYF
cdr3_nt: TGTGCCAGTAGTATTGTGCCCGGAGGGACTTCCCCCCACACAGATACGCAGTATTTT

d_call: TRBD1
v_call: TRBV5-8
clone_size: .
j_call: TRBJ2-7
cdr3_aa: CASILLGTGSYEQYF
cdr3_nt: TGTGCCAGCATCCTCTTGGGGACAGGGTCCTACGAGCAGTACTTC

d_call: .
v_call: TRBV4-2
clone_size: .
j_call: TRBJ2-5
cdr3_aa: CASSQERRWEETQYF
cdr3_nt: TGTGCCAGCAGCCAAGAGAGGCGATGGGAAGAGACCCAGTACTTC

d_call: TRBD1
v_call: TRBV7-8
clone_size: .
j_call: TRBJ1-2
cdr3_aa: CASSQIQGAGYTF
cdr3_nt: TGTGCCAGCAGCCAGATACAGGGGGCGGGCTACACCTTC

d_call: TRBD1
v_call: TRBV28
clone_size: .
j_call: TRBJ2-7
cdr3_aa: CASILSRQGPTYEQYF
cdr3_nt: TGTGCCAGCATATTGAGTCGACAGGGACCCACCTACGAGCAGTACTTC